In this sample, the clone carrying this TCR beta chain is medium-sized. TCRdb reanalysed the 5' RACE reads using MiXCR and keeps one entry per CDR3 protein. Of about 5,800 distinct CDR3 sequences in the sample, less than 15% were seen once. The data were taken from a study of spatial heterogeneity in lung cancer. The V gene lost 5 bases and the J gene lost 7 bases, with 12 bases spanning the gap. Germline CDR1 is LNHDA and CDR2 is SQIVND (reference sequence). This CDR3 has 13 residues. Described time point: sample taken at primary tumor resection. The sequenced material consisted of unsorted whole RNA from tumor, nontumor lung or frozen PBMC.

This clonotype was sampled from a female donor with early-stage non-small cell lung cancer. The source was normal lung tissue next to the tumor, collected at surgery. This sequence joins TRBV19 and TRBJ1-5; D is unclear. CDR3: CASSSFSQQPQHF. Here the CDR3 DNA reads TGTGCCAGTAGTTCGTTCAGTCAGCAGCCCCAGCATTTT. Supplemented by reference TRBV19 and TRBJ1-5, the full variable domain reads DGGITQSPKYLFRKEGQNVTLSCEQNLNHDAMYWYRQDPGQGLRLIYYSQIVNDFQKGDIAEGYSVSREKKESFPLTVTSAQKNPTAFYLCASSSFSQQPQHFGDGTRLSIL.